This T cell receptor (beta chain) was captured by sequencing in a study of cytomegalovirus exposure and HLA in healthy donors. With 60 Vbeta and 13 Jbeta primers, the PCR was carried out. Sequencing used immunoSEQ multiplex PCR; TCRdb keeps in-frame clones, though not all of them. The data show over 100,000 clones, about 70% seen once. This CDR3 has 12 amino acids. The germline CDR1 and CDR2 sequences are SQVTM and ANQGSEA. V trimming: 7 bases; J trimming: 8 bases; junction bases outside the gene matches: 9. This chain links TRBV29-1 with TRBJ1-1, with TRBD1 matching over 8 bases. Sample: PBMCs. This receptor was obtained from a woman in her twenties or thirties in good health and CMV-seronegative. The CDR3 DNA reads as TGCAGCGCCCTCGGACAGGGCGTGGAAGCTTTCTTT. It translates to CSALGQGVEAFF.